This TCR beta chain was profiled in a study of vaccination and CD4 T cells after COVID-19. Whole-study context: Post-vaccine specimens were obtained a median around 72 days after dose two (range 14 to 241). The cells were exposed to overlapping spike peptides originating from SARS-CoV-2, HCoV-NL63, HCoV-OC43 and HCoV-229E for stimulation.

The treatment is: roughly ten-day PBMC culture with coronavirus spike peptide pools or control peptides (ViraFEST assay). The Oncomine TCR Beta short-read assay was applied to DNA of cultured CD4+ T cells. Investigators isolated genomic DNA from cultured CD4+ T cells. TCRdb reprocessed the PCR reads with MiXCR, giving one entry per CDR3 protein. The table includes about 21,000 distinct CDR3 sequences, less than 65% detected once. The V and J ends lost 3 bases and 2 bases respectively, with 10 bases between them. Germline V gene data show CDR1 as KGHDR and CDR2 as SFDVKD. CDR3 length: 15 amino acids. Comment on this clonotype: Antigen unknown.

The source material was CD4+ T cells from blood, cultured in vitro, sampled after SARS-CoV-2 vaccination. The receptor's source is a human donor who had recovered from COVID-19. The V and J genes are TRBV24-1 and TRBJ1-3; D is unresolved. CDR3 in amino acids: CATSDPTRAGNTIYF. DNA for the CDR3: TGTGCCACCAGTGATCCCACGCGGGCTGGAAACACCATATATTTT.